This T cell receptor beta chain derives from a study of blood T cell repertoires in COVID-19. Study-level background: Material from acute and convalescent COVID-19 was sourced from the United States, Italy and Spain. T cells, B-cell-depleted T cells, or PBMCs provided the cDNA or gDNA that served as material.

Profiled with immunoSEQ multiplex PCR; TCRdb holds only in-frame clones, not every one. The sample has over 120,000 clones; 85% to 90% are singletons. Trimming cost V 2 bases and J 4 bases, with 15 bases left between them. The CDR3 runs 16 residues. Germline lookup yields CDR1 SGHTA and CDR2 FQGNSA. The receptor was derived from a woman between 45 and 65 years old with active or convalescent COVID-19. The chain has TRBV7-2 and TRBJ1-3, with D possibly TRBD1 on 6 matching bases. Sequenced material: peripheral blood. CDR3 sequence reads: CASSLTQGLAGNTIYF. CDR3 in DNA: TGTGCCAGCAGCTTAACCCAGGGGTTGGCAGGAAACACCATATATTTT.